The sequence of this T cell receptor (beta chain) was determined in a study of blood T cell repertoires in COVID-19. Study at large: The samples span acute and convalescent COVID-19 from the United States, Italy and Spain. Sources were T cells, B-cell-depleted T cells, or PBMCs; the material itself was cDNA or gDNA.

Germline V gene sequence: CDR1 LNHDA, CDR2 SQIVND (reference sequence). Unmatched junction bases numbered 8, after V lost 5 bases and J lost 7 bases. The CDR3 totals 15 residues. In the original processing: Researchers report that nucleated cell counts were estimated from reference gene primer amplification. This table comes from immunoSEQ multiplex PCR, and its TCRdb copy is limited to in-frame clones, with some not included. That table furnishes V, J and clone size, whereas the DNA furnished D and trimming. Of about 250,000 clones listed, 80% to 85% are singletons. Followed over time, Seattle patients had been enrolled while infection was active.

The V and J genes are TRBV19 and TRBJ1-2, with 12 bases identical to TRBD1. Sequences were obtained from peripheral blood. This TCR was sampled from a person aged 65-85 years with COVID-19, enrolled during active disease. CDR3 protein: CASSPAGTGGIGYTF. The CDR3 DNA is TGTGCCAGTAGTCCTGCCGGGACAGGGGGCATTGGCTACACCTTC. The full variable domain, rest sourced from reference TRBV19 and TRBJ1-2, is DGGITQSPKYLFRKEGQNVTLSCEQNLNHDAMYWYRQDPGQGLRLIYYSQIVNDFQKGDIAEGYSVSREKKESFPLTVTSAQKNPTAFYLCASSPAGTGGIGYTFGSGTRLTVV.